A single sample is the source of the 13 T cell receptor beta chains below, sequenced in a study of T cell repertoires in cytomegalovirus infection. TCRdb re-analysed the reads in MiXCR, keeping a single row per CDR3 protein. The sample lists fewer than 700,000 distinct CDR3 sequences; roughly a quarter were seen once. The specimen was CD8+ T cells from PBMCs. These receptors were obtained from a human donor in good health (CMV status not recorded). Some clones in this sample may be carry-over from other donors' samples.

The chain has TRBV28 and TRBJ2-7, with 10 nucleotides matching TRBD1. The CDR3 length is 14 residues. V lost 6 bases to trimming and J lost 6 bases; unmatched junction nucleotides: 8. Germline V gene data show CDR1 as MDHEN and CDR2 as SYDVKM. The CDR3 sequence: CASSRDRGFIEQYV. The CDR3 DNA reads TGTGCCAGCAGCCGGGACAGGGGTTTTATCGAGCAGTACGTC.

The chain uses TRBV7-2 and TRBJ2-1; 8 nucleotides agree with TRBD1. The CDR3 spans 14 residues. Germline V gives CDR1 SGHTA, CDR2 FQGNSA. Losses at the gene ends were 3 bases for V and 5 bases for J; bases not matched to a gene: 3. CDR3 bases: TGTGCCAGCAGCTTTCCGACAGGGGACAATGAGCAGTTCTTC. Encoded protein: CASSFPTGDNEQFF.

This clonotype was seen only a few times. The V gene is TRBV7-9, the J gene TRBJ1-1; no reliable D call. Germline-derived CDR1 and CDR2 are SEHNR and FQNEAQ (reference sequence). V gave up 0 bases and J gave up 7 bases, with 6 bases separating them. The CDR3 runs 12 residues. CDR3 coding DNA: TGTGCCAGCAGCTTAGCTGGGGATGAAGCTTTCTTT. Amino acids: CASSLAGDEAFF.

The chain carries TRBV7-9 and TRBJ1-2; D is uncertain. The CDR3 consists of 15 residues. Germline CDR1 is SEHNR and CDR2 is FQNEAQ (reference sequence). V was shortened by 4 bases and J by 2 bases, with 14 bases between the two germline ends. This CDR3 is CASSSDEARNYGYTF. Written as DNA, the CDR3 is TGTGCCAGCAGCTCCGACGAGGCCCGAAACTATGGCTACACCTTC.

The chain recombines TRBV10-3 with TRBJ2-1; unclear D gene. Germline V gives CDR1 ENHRY, CDR2 SYGVKD. The V end was cut by 7 bases, the J end by 8 bases, with 12 bases between. This CDR3 region has 12 residues. The CDR3 region has the DNA TGTGCCATCACTCCTAATGGGGATGAGCAGTTCTTC. Translated, it gives CAITPNGDEQFF.

CDR3 bases: TGTGCCAGCAGCCTTTCGGGACAGGGGAATGAAAAACTGTTTTTT. Its translation is CASSLSGQGNEKLFF. The genes are TRBV7-9 and TRBJ1-4; 10 positions match TRBD1. With V trimmed by 5 bases and J by 5 bases, 5 bases remained unmatched. The CDR3 has 15 residues. CDR1 is SEHNR, CDR2 FQNEAQ, per germline (reference sequence).

The chain recombines TRBV28 with TRBJ2-1; 9 positions match TRBD2. J gave up 2 bases and V 6 bases, and 8 bases lay outside the gene matches. Germline assignment: CDR1 MDHEN and CDR2 SYDVKM. The CDR3 sequence is 16 residues long. In DNA form, the CDR3 reads TGTGCCAGCAGCCAAAGCGGGGGGTCCCCCTACAATGAGCAGTTCTTC. Translating gives CASSQSGGSPYNEQFF.

This clonotype was recorded many times. This chain uses TRBV4-1 with TRBJ1-2; 8 bases fit TRBD1. Germline loops: CDR1 MGHRA, CDR2 YSYEKL. The length of the CDR3 is 14 residues. V lost 0 bases, J lost 8 bases, and 5 bases stayed unmatched. In DNA form, the CDR3 reads TGCGCCAGCAGCCAAGAGGACAGGGCAGGCGGCTACACCTTC. Translating it yields CASSQEDRAGGYTF.

This clonotype was found a few times. The chain recombines TRBV12-3 or TRBV12-4 with TRBJ2-7, with D tentatively TRBD2 (5 bases). This CDR3 is built from 15 residues. V dropped 6 bases and J dropped 7 bases, with 22 bases sitting between them. Here the CDR3 reads CASSSSGLREWEQYF. DNA for the CDR3: TGTGCCAGCAGCTCCTCGGGCCTCCGGGAATGGGAGCAGTACTTC.

This chain links TRBV19 with TRBJ2-7, with 11 bases that match TRBD1. Trimming cost V 5 bases and J 4 bases; bases outside gene matches: 13. CDR1 is LNHDA and CDR2 is SQIVND in the germline V gene (reference sequence). This CDR3 has 17 amino acids. The CDR3: CASSPRLGTGGVYEQYF. The CDR3 DNA reads TGTGCCAGTAGTCCCAGGTTGGGGACAGGGGGAGTGTACGAGCAGTACTTC.

This clonotype was detected many times. The chain recombines TRBV6-1 with TRBJ1-6, with D possibly being TRBD1 (6 bases). Germline lookup yields CDR1 MNHNS and CDR2 SASEGT. There are 15 residues in the CDR3. Trimming left V 4 bases short and J 6 bases short, with 13 bases between. CDR3 sequence: CASSVPGDGNSPLHF. CDR3 sequence (DNA): TGTGCCAGCAGTGTCCCAGGGGACGGTAATTCACCCCTCCACTTT.

This sequence joins TRBV7-9 and TRBJ2-2, with D hard to call. This CDR3 region has 16 residues. CDR1 and CDR2 from the germline V gene are SEHNR and FQNEAQ (reference sequence). V gave up 4 bases and J gave up 0 bases, with 12 bases separating them. As DNA, the CDR3 is TGTGCCAGCAGCTCAATAGGGCTGTCGAACACCGGGGAGCTGTTTTTT. Residues: CASSSIGLSNTGELFF.

The chain recombines TRBV5-1 with TRBJ2-2, with 9 bases identical to TRBD2. The CDR3 has 14 amino acids. Looked up from germline, CDR1 is SGHRS and CDR2 is YFSETQ. J lost 7 bases, V lost 4 bases, and 5 bases had no gene match. The CDR3 protein is CASSLTSGDGELFF. The CDR3 region has the DNA TGCGCCAGCAGCCTGACTAGCGGCGACGGGGAGCTGTTTTTT.